This T cell receptor beta chain was recovered during a study of blood T cell repertoires in COVID-19. As for the study in general: Material from acute and convalescent COVID-19 was sourced from the United States, Italy and Spain. Sample material is recorded as cDNA or gDNA derived from T cells, B-cell-depleted T cells, or PBMCs.

How the authors handled the data: It was from reference gene primer amplification that nucleated cell counts were estimated. Profiled with immunoSEQ multiplex PCR; TCRdb holds only in-frame clones, not every one. That table supplies the V and J calls and clone size; D and trimming were determined from the DNA. The sample consists of around 240,000 clones, approximately 90% of them appearing once. V was cut by 5 bases and J by 8 bases, with 18 bases left in between. CDR1 is GTSNPN and CDR2 is SVGIG in the germline V gene (reference sequence). This CDR3 region has 13 residues. Donors were grouped by their self-reported clinical history. This clone was observed a few times.

The chain employs TRBV30 and TRBJ1-2, with D maybe TRBD1 (5 bases). The receptor comes from a human donor in a cohort exposed to, infected with or recovered from COVID-19 (not recorded which). The donor label of this sample is uncertain. Material for sequencing was PBMCs or T cells enriched from blood (not recorded which). CDR3 amino acids: CAWVAPGSDGYTF. In DNA form, the CDR3 reads TGTGCCTGGGTAGCCCCAGGGTCCGACGGCTACACCTTC.